The sequence of this TCR beta chain was determined in a study of technical replicates of blood from a few donors. Sequenced by immunoSEQ multiplex PCR; TCRdb stores in-frame clones only, minus some. In the table there are almost 85,000 clones, 97% of which are singletons. The receptor was isolated from a human donor in good health. The sequencing input was T cells isolated from PBMCs.

CDR3 residues: CASSPRGEKSTDTQYF. CDR3 bases: TGTGCCAGCAGCCCTCGAGGAGAGAAAAGCACAGATACGCAGTATTTT. The chain uses TRBV9 and TRBJ2-3; D unclear. With 4 bases removed from V and 0 bases from J, the gap between germline ends came to 15 bases. The CDR3 contains 16 residues. Germline CDR1 SGDLS, CDR2 YYNGEE.